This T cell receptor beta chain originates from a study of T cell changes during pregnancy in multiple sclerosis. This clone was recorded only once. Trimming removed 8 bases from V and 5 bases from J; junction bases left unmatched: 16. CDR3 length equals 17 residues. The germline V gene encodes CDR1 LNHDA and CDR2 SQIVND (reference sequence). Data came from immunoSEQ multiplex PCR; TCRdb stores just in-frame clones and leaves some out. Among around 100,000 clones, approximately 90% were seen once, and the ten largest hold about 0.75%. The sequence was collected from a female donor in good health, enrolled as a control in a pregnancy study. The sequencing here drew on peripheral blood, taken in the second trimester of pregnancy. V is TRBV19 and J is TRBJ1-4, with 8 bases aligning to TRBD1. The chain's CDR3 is CASRTPGTGRGNEKLFF. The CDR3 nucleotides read TGTGCCAGTCGTACCCCCGGGACAGGTCGTGGAAATGAAAAACTGTTTTTT.